This T cell receptor (beta chain) was found in a study of cytomegalovirus exposure and HLA in healthy donors. Trimming took 5 bases from V and 8 from J, leaving 10 bases between them. Germline assignment: CDR1 MNHEY and CDR2 SMNVEV (reference sequence). The CDR3 extends over 13 amino acids. Both 60 Vbeta primers and 13 Jbeta primers went into the PCR. Assay: immunoSEQ multiplex PCR; the TCRdb copy retains only in-frame clones and omits some. The table lists approximately 85,000 clones, 55% to 85% of them singletons. Material for sequencing was PBMCs. The TCR was taken from a woman in her thirties or forties in good health and CMV-seropositive. The V call is TRBV27, the J call TRBJ1-6, with unresolved D. CDR3: CASSNREYSPLHF. In DNA form, the CDR3 reads TGTGCCAGCAGTAATCGGGAGTATTCACCCCTCCACTTT.